Presented here are 7 T cell receptor beta chains from one specimen sequenced in a study of glioma-infiltrating T cells. Amplification of TCR alpha and beta CDR3 regions from RNA used iRepertoire nested multiplex PCR. TCRdb re-derived calls from the multiplex PCR reads in MiXCR, one entry per CDR3 protein. The table includes around 90,000 distinct CDR3 sequences, roughly 40% detected once. The sequenced material came from glioma tissue, nonneoplastic brain tissue, or PBMCs (not recorded which). These receptors all come from a human donor with low-grade glioma or glioblastoma, undergoing nonglioma brain surgery, or in good health (not recorded which).

In the case of this clonotype: This could be a read error, since a much larger clone is one nucleotide away. The chain is built from TRBV6-2 or TRBV6-3 and TRBJ1-5, with a possible D match to TRBD1 (6 bases). CDR1 is MNHEY and CDR2 is SVGEGT in the germline V gene. The ends were cut back, 4 bases at V and 0 bases at J, with 16 bases in the middle. This CDR3 is 17 amino acids long. Here the CDR3 reads CASSLLTGTYSNQPQHF. Written as DNA, the CDR3 is TGTGCCAGCAGTTTACTTACAGGGACCTATAGCAATCAGCCCCAGCATTTT.

This clonotype was observed at least ten times. The chain combines TRBV4-1 with TRBJ2-5; 8 bases align to TRBD1. Germline V lookup: CDR1 MGHRA, CDR2 YSYEKL. This CDR3 contains 14 residues. Unmatched junction bases numbered 2, after V lost 4 bases and J lost 1 base. CDR3 nucleotides: TGCGCCAGCAGCCTCGGGACAGGCCAAGAGACCCAGTACTTC. Translated: CASSLGTGQETQYF.

At least ten counts were recorded for this clonotype. The chain has TRBV2 and TRBJ2-7; tentative D call: TRBD2 (6 bases). The V gene lost 5 bases and the J gene lost 3 bases, with 8 bases spanning the gap. This CDR3 is built from 12 residues. Per the germline V gene, CDR1 is SNHLY and CDR2 is FYNNEI. In nucleotides, the CDR3 is TGTGCCAGCAGTCTAGCGATCTACGAGCAGTACTTC. Protein: CASSLAIYEQYF.

V gene TRBV4-1 combines with J gene TRBJ2-3; 10 bases match TRBD2. This CDR3 comprises 16 residues. The ends lost 0 bases at V and 5 bases at J; junction bases unmatched: 5. The germline V gene encodes CDR1 MGHRA and CDR2 YSYEKL. CDR3 protein: CASSQELAGDIDTQYF. CDR3 bases: TGCGCCAGCAGCCAAGAGCTAGCGGGAGATATAGATACGCAGTATTTT.

This clonotype was seen many times. The chain recombines TRBV6-1 with TRBJ2-7; D gene ambiguous. The germline V gene encodes CDR1 MNHNS and CDR2 SASEGT. The CDR3 contains 14 residues. Trimming stripped 6 bases from V and 1 base from J, with 13 bases between. The CDR3 coding sequence is TGTGCCAGCAGATCGTTACAAACTTCCTACGAGCAGTACTTC. Protein sequence: CASRSLQTSYEQYF.

As concerns this clonotype: Germline and junction disagree at one end, which may indicate a read error. The rearrangement links TRBV20-1 to TRBJ2-1; D ambiguous. This CDR3 region has 14 residues. Germline lookup yields CDR1 DFQATT and CDR2 SNEGSKA (reference sequence). As DNA, the CDR3 is TGCAGTGCACCCTCTTGGGCAGGTGGCAATGGGCAGTTCTTC. This sequence encodes CSAPSWAGGNGQFF.

As regards this clonotype: A read error may explain this, as a much larger clone is one base away. The CDR3, as DNA: TGCGCCAGCAGCTTAGAGAAAGGGGTTCAGCCCCAGCATTTT. This gives the protein CASSLEKGVQPQHF. The chain has TRBV5-1 and TRBJ1-5; maybe TRBD1 (5 bases). The CDR3 contains 14 residues. CDR1 and CDR2 (germline): SGHRS, YFSETQ. The germline V and J ends were trimmed by 2 bases and 6 bases, with 12 bases remaining between them.